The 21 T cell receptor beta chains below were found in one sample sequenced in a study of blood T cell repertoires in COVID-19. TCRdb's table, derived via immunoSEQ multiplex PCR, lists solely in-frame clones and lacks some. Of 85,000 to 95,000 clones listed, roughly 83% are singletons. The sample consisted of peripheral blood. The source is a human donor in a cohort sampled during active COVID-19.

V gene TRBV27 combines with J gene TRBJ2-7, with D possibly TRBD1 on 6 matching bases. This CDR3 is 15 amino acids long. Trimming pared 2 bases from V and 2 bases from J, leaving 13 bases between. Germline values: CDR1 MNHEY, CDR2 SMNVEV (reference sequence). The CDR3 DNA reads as TGTGCCAGCAGTTTAAACCAGGGGAGCCCCTACGAGCAGTACTTC. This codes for CASSLNQGSPYEQYF.

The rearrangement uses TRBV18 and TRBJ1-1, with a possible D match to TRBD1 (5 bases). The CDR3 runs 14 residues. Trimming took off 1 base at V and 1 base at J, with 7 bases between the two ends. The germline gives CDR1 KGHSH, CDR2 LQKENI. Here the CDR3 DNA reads TGTGCCAGCTCACCACGGGGGGAGAACACTGAAGCTTTCTTT. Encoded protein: CASSPRGENTEAFF.

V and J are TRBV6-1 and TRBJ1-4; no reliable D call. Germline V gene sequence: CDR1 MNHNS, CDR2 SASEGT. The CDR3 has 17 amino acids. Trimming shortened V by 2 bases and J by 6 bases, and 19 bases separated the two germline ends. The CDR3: CASSEIPHGVYYEKLFF. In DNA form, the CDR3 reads TGTGCCAGCAGTGAAATTCCCCATGGAGTCTATTATGAAAAACTGTTTTTT.

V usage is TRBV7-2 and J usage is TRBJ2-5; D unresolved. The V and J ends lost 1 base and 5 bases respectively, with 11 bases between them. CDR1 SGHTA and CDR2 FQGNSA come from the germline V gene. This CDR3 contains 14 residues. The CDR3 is CASSLDPGRETQYF. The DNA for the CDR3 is TGTGCCAGCAGCTTAGATCCGGGTCGGGAGACCCAGTACTTC.

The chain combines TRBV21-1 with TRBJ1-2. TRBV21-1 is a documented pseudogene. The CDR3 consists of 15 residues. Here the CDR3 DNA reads TGTGCCACCAGAAGGAGGCCTCATACTAACTATGGCTACACCTTC. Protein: CATRRRPHTNYGYTF.

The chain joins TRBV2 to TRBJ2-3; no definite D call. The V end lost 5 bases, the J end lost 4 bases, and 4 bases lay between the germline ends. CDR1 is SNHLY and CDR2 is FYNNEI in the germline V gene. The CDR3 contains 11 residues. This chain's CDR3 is CASSRADTQYF. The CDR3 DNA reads TGTGCCAGCAGTAGAGCAGATACGCAGTATTTT. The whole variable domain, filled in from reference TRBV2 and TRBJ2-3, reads EPEVTQTPSHQVTQMGQEVILRCVPISNHLYFYWYRQILGQKVEFLVSFYNNEISEKSEIFDDQFSVERPDGSNFTLKIRSTKLEDSAMYFCASSRADTQYFGPGTRLTVL.

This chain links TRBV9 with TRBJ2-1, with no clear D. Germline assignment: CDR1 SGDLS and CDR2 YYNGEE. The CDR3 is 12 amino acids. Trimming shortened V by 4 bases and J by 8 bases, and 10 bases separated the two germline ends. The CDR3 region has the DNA TGTGCCAGCAGCCCCGGGTCGGATGAGCAGTTCTTC. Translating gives CASSPGSDEQFF.

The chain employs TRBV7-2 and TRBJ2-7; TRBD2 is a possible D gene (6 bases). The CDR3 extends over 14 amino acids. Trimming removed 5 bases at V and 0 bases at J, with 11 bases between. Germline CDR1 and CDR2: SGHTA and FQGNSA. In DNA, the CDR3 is TGTGCCAGCAGCACAAGGACTACCTCCTACGAGCAGTACTTC. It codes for CASSTRTTSYEQYF.

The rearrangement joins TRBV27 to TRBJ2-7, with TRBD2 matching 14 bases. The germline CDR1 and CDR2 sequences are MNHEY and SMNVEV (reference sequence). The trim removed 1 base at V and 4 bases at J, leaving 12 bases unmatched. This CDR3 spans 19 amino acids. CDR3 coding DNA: TGTGCCAGCAGTTTATGCCCCCCCCCGACTAGCGGGAGGGAGTACGAGCAGTACTTC. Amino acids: CASSLCPPPTSGREYEQYF.

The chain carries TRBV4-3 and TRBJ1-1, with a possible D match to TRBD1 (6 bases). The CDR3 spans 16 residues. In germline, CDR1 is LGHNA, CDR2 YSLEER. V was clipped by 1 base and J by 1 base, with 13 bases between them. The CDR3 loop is CASSQVGGRGNTEAFF. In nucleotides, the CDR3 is TGCGCCAGCAGCCAAGTTGGGGGCAGGGGGAACACTGAAGCTTTCTTT.

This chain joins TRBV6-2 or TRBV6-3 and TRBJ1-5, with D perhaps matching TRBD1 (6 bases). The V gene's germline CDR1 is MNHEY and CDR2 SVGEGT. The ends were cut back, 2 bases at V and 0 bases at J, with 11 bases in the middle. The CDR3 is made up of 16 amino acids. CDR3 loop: CASSYGRGASNQPQHF. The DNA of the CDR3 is TGTGCCAGCAGTTACGGCAGGGGAGCTAGCAATCAGCCCCAGCATTTT.

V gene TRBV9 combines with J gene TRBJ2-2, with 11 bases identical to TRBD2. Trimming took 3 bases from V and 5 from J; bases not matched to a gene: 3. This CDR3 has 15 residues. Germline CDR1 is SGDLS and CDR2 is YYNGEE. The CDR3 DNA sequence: TGTGCCAGCAGCGGAGGGACTAGCGGTACCGGGGAGCTGTTTTTT. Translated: CASSGGTSGTGELFF.

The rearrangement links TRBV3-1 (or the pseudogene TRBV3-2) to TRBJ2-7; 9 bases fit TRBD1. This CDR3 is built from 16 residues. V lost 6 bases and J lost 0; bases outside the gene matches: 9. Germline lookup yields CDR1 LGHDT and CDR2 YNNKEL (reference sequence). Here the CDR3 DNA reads TGTGCCAGCAGTCCAGATGGACAGGGGAGCTCCTACGAGCAGTACTTC. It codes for CASSPDGQGSSYEQYF.

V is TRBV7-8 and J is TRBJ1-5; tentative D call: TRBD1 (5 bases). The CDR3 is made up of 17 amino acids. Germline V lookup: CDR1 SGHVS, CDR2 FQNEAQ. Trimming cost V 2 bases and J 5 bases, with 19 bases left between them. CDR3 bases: TGTGCCAGCAGCTTAACCGTGACTCCGGGGACTGATCAGCCCCAGCATTTT. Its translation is CASSLTVTPGTDQPQHF.

The DNA of the CDR3 is TGCAGCGTTGAATGGACAGGGAATGAAAAACTGTTTTTT. Translation: CSVEWTGNEKLFF. This chain joins TRBV29-1 and TRBJ1-4, with 8 bases fitting TRBD1. Losses at the gene ends were 2 bases for V and 5 bases for J; bases not matched to a gene: 1. From germline, CDR1 is SQVTM and CDR2 ANQGSEA. The CDR3 extends over 13 amino acids.

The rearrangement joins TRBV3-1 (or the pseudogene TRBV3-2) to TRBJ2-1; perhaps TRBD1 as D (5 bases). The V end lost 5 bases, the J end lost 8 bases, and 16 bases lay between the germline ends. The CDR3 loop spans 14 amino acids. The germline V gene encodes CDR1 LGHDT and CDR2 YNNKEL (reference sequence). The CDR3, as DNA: TGTGCCAGCAGCTTGGGTCGGCAGGGTTATGAGCAGTTCTTC. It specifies CASSLGRQGYEQFF.

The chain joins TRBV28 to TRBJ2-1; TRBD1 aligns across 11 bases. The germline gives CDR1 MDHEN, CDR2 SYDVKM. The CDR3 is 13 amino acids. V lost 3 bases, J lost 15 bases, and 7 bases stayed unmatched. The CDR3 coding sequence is TGTGCCAGCAGTTTGGGGGACAGGGGGGGTACGTTCTTC. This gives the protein CASSLGDRGGTFF.

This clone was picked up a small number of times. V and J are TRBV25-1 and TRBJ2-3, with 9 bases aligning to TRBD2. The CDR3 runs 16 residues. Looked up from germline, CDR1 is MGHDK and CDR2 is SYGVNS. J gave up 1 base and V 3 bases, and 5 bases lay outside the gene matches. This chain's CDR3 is CASSDSKRGGTDTQYF. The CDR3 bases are TGTGCCAGCAGTGATTCTAAGCGGGGGGGCACAGATACGCAGTATTTT.

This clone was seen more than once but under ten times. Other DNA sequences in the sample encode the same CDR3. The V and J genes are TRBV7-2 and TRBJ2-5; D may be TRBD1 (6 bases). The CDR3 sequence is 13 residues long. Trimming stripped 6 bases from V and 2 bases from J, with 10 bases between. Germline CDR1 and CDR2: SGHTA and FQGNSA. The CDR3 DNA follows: TGTGCCAGCAGGACAGGCGGACAAGAGACCCAGTACTTC. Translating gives CASRTGGQETQYF.

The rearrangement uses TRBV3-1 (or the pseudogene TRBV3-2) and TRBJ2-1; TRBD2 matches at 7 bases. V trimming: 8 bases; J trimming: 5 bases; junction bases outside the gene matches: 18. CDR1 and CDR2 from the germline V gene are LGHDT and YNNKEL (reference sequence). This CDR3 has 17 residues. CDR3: CASQKAGLAEGNNEQFF. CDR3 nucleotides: TGTGCCAGCCAAAAAGCGGGGCTAGCGGAGGGAAACAATGAGCAGTTCTTC.

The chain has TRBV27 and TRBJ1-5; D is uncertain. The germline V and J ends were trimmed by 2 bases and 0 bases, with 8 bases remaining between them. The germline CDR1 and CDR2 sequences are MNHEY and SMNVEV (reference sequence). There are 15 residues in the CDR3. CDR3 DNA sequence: TGTGCCAGCAGTTTAGTGAGGAATAGCAATCAGCCCCAGCATTTT. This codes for CASSLVRNSNQPQHF.